This paragraph covers one TCR beta chain sequence. The V gene's germline CDR1 is SGHRS and CDR2 YFSETQ. CDR3 length: 13 residues. V dropped 4 bases and J dropped 2 bases, with 10 bases sitting between them. From the 5' RACE reads, TCRdb called clonotypes with MiXCR, one entry per CDR3 protein. This table has hundreds of thousands of distinct CDR3 sequences, 20% to 25% appearing once. This sample is part of a study of CD8 T cells in ankylosing spondylitis. The receptor's source is a female donor with ankylosing spondylitis or in good health (not recorded which). The chain combines TRBV5-1 with TRBJ2-7; weak D call: TRBD2 (5 bases). The sample comprised blood, either unsorted or a sorted T cell fraction (not recorded which). CDR3 in amino acids: CASSQSGTYEQYF. DNA for the CDR3: TGCGCCAGCAGCCAAAGCGGTACCTACGAGCAGTACTTC.